These T cell receptor beta chains were read from a single sample in a study of T-cell reconstitution after alpha-beta-depleted transplantation in children. TCRdb reprocessed the PCR reads with MiXCR, giving one entry per CDR3 protein. The data hold 450,000 to 600,000 distinct CDR3 sequences, with 10% to 13% observed a single time. Sequencing used PBMCs, obtained before TCRalphabeta/CD19-depleted stem cell transplant. These receptor sequences come from a child younger than 10 with inherited bone marrow failure, due to receive a stem cell transplant. CDR3s include the opening cysteine and the closing phenylalanine or tryptophan. A D gene is named only where the DNA matches it firmly. Part of the rows lack a size; the others show once, few, many or a class for expanded clones.

d_gene,j_gene,abundance,v_gene,CDR3aa,CDR3nt
TRBD2,TRBJ2-1,many,TRBV20-1,CSAAPGGPGNEQFF,TGCAGTGCTGCCCCGGGAGGGCCGGGGAATGAGCAGTTCTTC
NA,TRBJ2-7,once,TRBV11-2,CASSLEVGSYEQYF,TGTGCCAGCAGCTTAGAGGTTGGCTCCTACGAGCAGTACTTC
NA,TRBJ2-1,few,TRBV15,CATSRDFGPNSYNEQFF,TGTGCCACCAGCAGAGATTTCGGGCCAAACTCCTACAATGAGCAGTTCTTC
TRBD2,TRBJ2-3,many,TRBV4-3,CASSQGTSVGDTQYF,TGCGCCAGCAGCCAAGGGACTAGCGTGGGAGATACGCAGTATTTT
NA,TRBJ2-7,NA,TRBV9,CASSVEASGAAEQYF,TGTGCCAGCAGCGTAGAGGCCTCCGGAGCCGCCGAGCAGTACTTC
NA,TRBJ2-1,NA,TRBV25-1,CASSGWGEGDEQFF,TGTGCCAGCAGTGGATGGGGGGAAGGGGATGAGCAGTTCTTC
NA,TRBJ1-4,few,TRBV20-1,CSAYRQNEKLFF,TGCAGTGCTTACCGACAGAATGAAAAACTGTTTTTT
NA,TRBJ2-7,many,TRBV10-2,CASSAKVSYEQYF,TGCGCCAGCAGTGCCAAGGTCTCCTACGAGCAGTACTTC
NA,TRBJ2-2,many,TRBV7-9,CASSFPEATGELFF,TGTGCCAGCAGCTTCCCGGAAGCCACCGGGGAGCTGTTTTTT
NA,TRBJ2-1,many,TRBV10-1,CASSDQLEEQFF,TGCGCCAGCAGTGACCAACTGGAAGAGCAGTTCTTC
TRBD2,TRBJ2-1,NA,TRBV5-1,CASSLLAGVPHNEQFF,TGCGCCAGCAGCTTACTAGCGGGAGTCCCCCACAATGAGCAGTTCTTC
NA,TRBJ2-2,many,TRBV20-1,CSARRGPPVTGELFF,TGCAGTGCTAGACGGGGCCCCCCGGTCACCGGGGAGCTGTTTTTT
NA,TRBJ2-5,many,TRBV5-5,CASSRLVLETQYF,TGTGCCAGCAGCCGACTAGTTCTCGAGACCCAGTACTTC
NA,TRBJ2-7,many,TRBV9,CASSVGSDVSSYEQYF,TGTGCCAGCAGCGTAGGTAGCGACGTTAGCTCCTACGAGCAGTACTTC
NA,TRBJ2-1,many,TRBV6-2/TRBV6-3,CASSSPEGDEYNEQFF,TGTGCCAGCAGCTCCCCCGAAGGGGATGAGTACAATGAGCAGTTCTTC
TRBD1,TRBJ2-2,many,TRBV12-3/TRBV12-4,CASSLGRGLDTGELFF,TGTGCCAGCAGTTTAGGAAGGGGGCTAGACACCGGGGAGCTGTTTTTT
TRBD2,TRBJ2-7,few,TRBV27,CASSLSGGTSSSEQYF,TGTGCCAGCAGTTTATCGGGGGGGACTAGCTCTAGCGAGCAGTACTTC
NA,TRBJ2-1,many,TRBV5-1,CASSLDYRGGSYNEQFF,TGCGCCAGCAGCTTGGATTACAGAGGGGGGTCCTACAATGAGCAGTTCTTC
NA,TRBJ2-7,few,TRBV2,CASISRDISYEQYF,TGTGCCAGCATAAGCCGGGACATTTCCTACGAGCAGTACTTC
NA,TRBJ2-2,NA,TRBV7-2,CASSLVVLLNTGELFF,TGTGCCAGCAGCTTAGTGGTACTTTTGAACACCGGGGAGCTGTTTTTT
NA,TRBJ1-5,NA,TRBV19,CASSLTGPNQPQHF,TGTGCCAGTAGTTTAACAGGGCCCAATCAGCCCCAGCATTTT
TRBD2,TRBJ2-7,many,TRBV7-2,CASTLLAGDPYEQYF,TGTGCCAGCACTCTCCTAGCGGGAGACCCCTACGAGCAGTACTTC
TRBD1,TRBJ2-7,NA,TRBV7-9,CASSFHRTGGHYEQYF,TGTGCCAGCAGCTTCCACAGGACAGGGGGCCACTACGAGCAGTACTTC
NA,TRBJ2-3,many,TRBV7-8,CASLGSPPPDTQYF,TGTGCCAGCCTGGGCAGCCCTCCGCCAGATACGCAGTATTTT
NA,TRBJ2-2,few,TRBV6-2/TRBV6-3,CASSYSFGGPTGELFF,TGTGCCAGCAGTTACTCTTTTGGGGGGCCAACCGGGGAGCTGTTTTTT
NA,TRBJ1-4,many,TRBV5-5,CASSRDGRGEKLFF,TGTGCCAGCAGCCGAGACGGGCGGGGGGAAAAACTGTTTTTT
TRBD2,TRBJ2-6,NA,TRBV20-1,CSAWTSGISGANVLTF,TGCAGTGCATGGACTAGCGGGATCTCTGGGGCCAACGTCCTGACTTTC
NA,TRBJ2-4,many,TRBV4-1,CASSHLTGAGEVIQYF,TGCGCCAGCAGCCATTTAACAGGGGCCGGGGAGGTCATTCAGTACTTC
NA,TRBJ1-4,many,TRBV6-2/TRBV6-3,CASSYPGRLEKLFF,TGTGCCAGCAGTTACCCGGGACGCCTAGAAAAACTGTTTTTT
NA,TRBJ2-2,few,TRBV29-1,CSVAGDGAGELFF,TGCAGCGTTGCGGGTGATGGGGCCGGGGAGCTGTTTTTT
NA,TRBJ1-5,many,TRBV10-2,CASIGTPNQPQHF,TGCGCCAGCATTGGGACACCGAATCAGCCCCAGCATTTT
TRBD2,TRBJ2-2,many,TRBV4-2,CASSRRTSGGYNTGELFF,TGTGCCAGCAGCCGCCGTACTAGCGGGGGCTATAACACCGGGGAGCTGTTTTTT
NA,TRBJ2-4,many,TRBV6-1,CASSEVWTDNIAKNIQYF,TGTGCCAGCAGTGAAGTATGGACAGACAATATAGCCAAAAACATTCAGTACTTC
NA,TRBJ1-4,many,TRBV28,CASSPSLGLNEKLFF,TGTGCCAGCAGTCCGTCTTTAGGGTTGAATGAAAAACTGTTTTTT
TRBD1,TRBJ2-5,few,TRBV28,CASSYRDRGETQYF,TGTGCCAGCAGTTACCGGGACAGGGGGGAGACCCAGTACTTC
TRBD2,TRBJ2-1,many,TRBV27,CASSLSRGTSWNEQFF,TGTGCCAGCAGTTTATCCCGCGGGACTAGCTGGAATGAGCAGTTCTTC
TRBD2,TRBJ2-1,many,TRBV6-4,CARTWTSRDEQFF,TGTGCCAGAACCTGGACTAGTAGGGATGAGCAGTTCTTC
TRBD2,TRBJ2-1,few,TRBV2,CASEREGPNEQFF,TGTGCCAGCGAGCGGGAGGGCCCGAATGAGCAGTTCTTC
NA,TRBJ2-2,many,TRBV5-6,CASSRGPRDTGELFF,TGTGCCAGCAGCCGGGGACCTAGGGACACCGGGGAGCTGTTTTTT